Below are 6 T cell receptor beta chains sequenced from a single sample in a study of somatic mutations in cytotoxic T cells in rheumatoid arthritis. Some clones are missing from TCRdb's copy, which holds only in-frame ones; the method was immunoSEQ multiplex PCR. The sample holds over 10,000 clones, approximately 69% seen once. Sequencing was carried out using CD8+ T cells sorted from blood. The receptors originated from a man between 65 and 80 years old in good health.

The CDR3 bases are TGTGCCAGCAGTTTAACTAGCGGGGCAGAGACCCAGTACTTC. It is translated as CASSLTSGAETQYF. The V and J genes are TRBV27 and TRBJ2-5; 10 positions agree with TRBD2. CDR1 and CDR2 from the germline V gene are MNHEY and SMNVEV (reference sequence). The CDR3 has 14 amino acids. V dropped 2 bases and J dropped 4; count of bases not matched to a gene: 1.

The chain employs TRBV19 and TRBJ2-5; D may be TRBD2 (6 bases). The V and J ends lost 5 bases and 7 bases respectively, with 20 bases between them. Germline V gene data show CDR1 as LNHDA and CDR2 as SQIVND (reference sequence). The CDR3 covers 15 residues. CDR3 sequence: CASSSGTSRLGTQYF. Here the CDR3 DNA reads TGTGCCAGTAGTTCCGGGACTTCCCGCTTGGGGACCCAGTACTTC.

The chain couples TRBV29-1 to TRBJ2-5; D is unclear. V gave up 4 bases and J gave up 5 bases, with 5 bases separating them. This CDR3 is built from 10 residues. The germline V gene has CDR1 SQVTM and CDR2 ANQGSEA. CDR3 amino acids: CSVVLETQYF. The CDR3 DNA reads TGCAGCGTTGTTTTGGAGACCCAGTACTTC.

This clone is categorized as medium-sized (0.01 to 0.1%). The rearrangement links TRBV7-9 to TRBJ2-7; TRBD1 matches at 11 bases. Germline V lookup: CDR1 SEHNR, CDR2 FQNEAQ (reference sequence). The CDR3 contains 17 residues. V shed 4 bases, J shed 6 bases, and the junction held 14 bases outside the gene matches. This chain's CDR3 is CASSSIRDRGMVAEQYF. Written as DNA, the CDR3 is TGTGCCAGCAGCTCGATCCGGGACAGGGGGATGGTTGCCGAGCAGTACTTC.

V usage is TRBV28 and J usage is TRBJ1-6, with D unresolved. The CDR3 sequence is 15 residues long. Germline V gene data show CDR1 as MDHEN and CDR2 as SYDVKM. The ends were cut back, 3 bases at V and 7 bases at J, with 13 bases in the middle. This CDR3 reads CASSFEVLMNSPLHF. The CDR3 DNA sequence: TGTGCCAGCAGTTTCGAGGTTTTAATGAATTCACCCCTCCACTTT.

CDR3 nucleotides: TGTGCCAGCAGCTTTGGGACAGGGGTAAACACCATATATTTT. Translating it yields CASSFGTGVNTIYF. V is TRBV7-9 and J is TRBJ1-3, with 10 bases fitting TRBD1. In germline, CDR1 is SEHNR, CDR2 FQNEAQ (reference sequence). The CDR3 length is 14 residues. With 3 bases clipped from V and 6 bases from J, the junction kept 2 bases outside the gene matches.